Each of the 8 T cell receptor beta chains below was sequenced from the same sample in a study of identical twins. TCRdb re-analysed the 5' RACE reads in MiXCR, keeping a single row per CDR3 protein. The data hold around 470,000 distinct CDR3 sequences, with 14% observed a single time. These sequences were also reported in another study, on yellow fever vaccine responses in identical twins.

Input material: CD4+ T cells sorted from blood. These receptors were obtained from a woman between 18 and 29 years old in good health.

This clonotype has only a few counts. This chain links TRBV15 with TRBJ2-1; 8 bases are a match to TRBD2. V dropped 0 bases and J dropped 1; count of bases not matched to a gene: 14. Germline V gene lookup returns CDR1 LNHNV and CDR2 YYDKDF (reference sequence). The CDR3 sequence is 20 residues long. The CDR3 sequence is CATSRDRAVAAGVSYNEQFF. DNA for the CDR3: TGTGCCACCAGCAGAGATAGGGCGGTTGCAGCGGGAGTTTCCTACAATGAGCAGTTCTTC.

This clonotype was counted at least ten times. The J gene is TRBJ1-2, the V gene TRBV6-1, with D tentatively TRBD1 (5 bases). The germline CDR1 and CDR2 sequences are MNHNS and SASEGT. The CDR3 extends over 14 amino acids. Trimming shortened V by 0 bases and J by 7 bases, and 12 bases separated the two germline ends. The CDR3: CASSEARQSFGYTF. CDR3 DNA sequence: TGTGCCAGCAGTGAAGCGAGACAGTCCTTTGGCTACACCTTC.

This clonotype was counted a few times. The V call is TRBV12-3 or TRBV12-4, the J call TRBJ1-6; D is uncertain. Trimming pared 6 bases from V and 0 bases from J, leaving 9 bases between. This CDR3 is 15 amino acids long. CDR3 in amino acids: CASSRSSSYNSPLHF. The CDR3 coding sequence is TGTGCCAGCAGCCGGAGCAGCTCCTATAATTCACCCCTCCACTTT.

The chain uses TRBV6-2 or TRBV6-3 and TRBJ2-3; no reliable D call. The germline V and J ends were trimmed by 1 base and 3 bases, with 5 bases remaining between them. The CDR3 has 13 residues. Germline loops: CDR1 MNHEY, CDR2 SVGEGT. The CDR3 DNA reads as TGTGCCAGCAGTTACTTCGCGACAGATACGCAGTATTTT. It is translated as CASSYFATDTQYF.

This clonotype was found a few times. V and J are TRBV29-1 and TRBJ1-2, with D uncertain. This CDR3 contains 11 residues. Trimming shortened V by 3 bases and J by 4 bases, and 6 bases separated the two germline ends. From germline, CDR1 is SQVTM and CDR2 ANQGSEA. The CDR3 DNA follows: TGCAGCGTTGATCGGCTCTATGGCTACACCTTC. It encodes CSVDRLYGYTF.

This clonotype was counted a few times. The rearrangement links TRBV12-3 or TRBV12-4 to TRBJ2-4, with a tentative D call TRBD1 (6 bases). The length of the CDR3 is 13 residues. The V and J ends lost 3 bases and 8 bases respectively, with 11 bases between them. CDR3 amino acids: CASSFGGVDIQYF. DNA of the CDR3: TGTGCCAGCAGTTTTGGGGGCGTGGACATTCAGTACTTC.

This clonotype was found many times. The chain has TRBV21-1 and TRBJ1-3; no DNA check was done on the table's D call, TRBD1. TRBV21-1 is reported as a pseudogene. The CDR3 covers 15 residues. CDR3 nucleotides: TGTGCCACCACTGGACAGGACCTCTCTGGAAACACCATATATTTT. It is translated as CATTGQDLSGNTIYF.

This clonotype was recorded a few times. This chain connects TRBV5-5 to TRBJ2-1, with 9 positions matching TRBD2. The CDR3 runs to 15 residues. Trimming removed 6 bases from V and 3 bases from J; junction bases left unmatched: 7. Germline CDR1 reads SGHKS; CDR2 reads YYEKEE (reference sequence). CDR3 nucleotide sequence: TGTGCCAGCACCCTCGGACTAGCGCACTACAATGAGCAGTTCTTC. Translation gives CASTLGLAHYNEQFF.